This is a list of T cell receptor beta chains from one sample in a study of OX40 agonist ivuxolimab in advanced cancers. Repertoires were generated with immunoSEQ multiplex PCR, while TCRdb's copy carries only in-frame clones and drops some. The repertoire holds approximately 82,000 clones, with approximately 92% as singletons. Sample: CD4+ or CD8+ T cells sorted from blood, taken in a trial of the OX40 agonist ivuxolimab. The receptors derive from an adult with an advanced solid tumor such as melanoma, head and neck, liver or kidney cancer. The CDR3 runs from the conserved cysteine through the conserved F or W.

V	CDR3
TRBV11-2	CASSLGQVSDTQYF
TRBV14	CASSLGQGIYGYTF
TRBV7-2	CASSLVLDTEAFF
TRBV29-1	CSVGGFWTEAFF
TRBV2	CASSEGQGVGYEQYF
TRBV7-2	CASSPTTIGEQFF
TRBV10-3	CAISEQGYAGELFF
TRBV9	CASSTGLAGGQETQYF
TRBV27	CASSLSGQIYGYTF
TRBV2	CASSGHAGELFF
TRBV5-6	CASSLYSPPGNEQFF
TRBV18	CASSRAPIKSNGYTF
TRBV7-9	CASTPDSLNTGELFF
TRBV6-4	CASSEGTGSPLHF
TRBV5-1	CASSKGMSRGLYGYTF
TRBV7-2	CASTPRLAADTQYF
TRBV27	CASSFHGGDTEAFF
TRBV9	CASSVEGRGLETQYF
TRBV19	CASSPGQFGNQPQHF
TRBV11-2	CASSLAGEYNEQFF
TRBV7-9	CASSSLGRSEKLFF
TRBV19	CASSARDRGSSQETQYF
TRBV27	CASSSNSGNTIYF
TRBV19	CATKKGGLQGPDTQYF
TRBV11-2	CASSLIVNTEAFF
TRBV5-1	CASSEAGKKETQYF
TRBV5-5	CASSRQGDTEAFF
TRBV27	CASTFQGYGYTF
TRBV7-9	CASSLQTGYAFF
TRBV15	CATSRGDTSEAFF
TRBV18	CASSPTSGAYEQYF
TRBV5-1	CASSPEAGTYEQYF
TRBV5-1	CASSPGQGNEQYF
TRBV9	CASSTNPYEQYF
TRBV27	CASRGLAGVNEQFF
TRBV19	CASKSPDRGPGEQYF
TRBV6-5	CASHDSSLGYEQYF
TRBV5-1	CASSDGWGLNTEAFF
TRBV4-1	CASSQQTVWDEQYF
TRBV29-1	CSVEDYPNFFEQFF